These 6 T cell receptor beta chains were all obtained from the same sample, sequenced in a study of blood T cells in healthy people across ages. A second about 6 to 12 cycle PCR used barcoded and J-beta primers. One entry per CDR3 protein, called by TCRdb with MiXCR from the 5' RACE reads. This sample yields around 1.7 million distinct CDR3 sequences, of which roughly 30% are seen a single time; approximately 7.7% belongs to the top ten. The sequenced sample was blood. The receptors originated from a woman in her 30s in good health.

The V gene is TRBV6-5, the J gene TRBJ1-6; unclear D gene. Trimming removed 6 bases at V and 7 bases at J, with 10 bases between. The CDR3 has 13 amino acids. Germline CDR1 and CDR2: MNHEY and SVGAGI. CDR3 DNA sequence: TGTGCCAGCAGACAAAAACTCAATTCACCCCTCCACTTT. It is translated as CASRQKLNSPLHF.

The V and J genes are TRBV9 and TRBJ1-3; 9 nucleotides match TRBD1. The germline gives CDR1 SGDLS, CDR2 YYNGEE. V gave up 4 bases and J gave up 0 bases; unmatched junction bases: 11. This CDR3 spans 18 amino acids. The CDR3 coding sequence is TGTGCCAGCAGCCCCCCGTGGGACAGGGCTTACTCTGGAAACACCATATATTTT. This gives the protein CASSPPWDRAYSGNTIYF.

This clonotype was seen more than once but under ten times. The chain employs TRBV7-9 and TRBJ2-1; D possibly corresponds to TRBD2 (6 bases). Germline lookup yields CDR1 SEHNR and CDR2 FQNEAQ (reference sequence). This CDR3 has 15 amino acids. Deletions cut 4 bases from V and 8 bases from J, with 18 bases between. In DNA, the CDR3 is TGTGCCAGCAGCTCCAGACTAGAGGGAGGAGATGAGCAGTTCTTC. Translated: CASSSRLEGGDEQFF.

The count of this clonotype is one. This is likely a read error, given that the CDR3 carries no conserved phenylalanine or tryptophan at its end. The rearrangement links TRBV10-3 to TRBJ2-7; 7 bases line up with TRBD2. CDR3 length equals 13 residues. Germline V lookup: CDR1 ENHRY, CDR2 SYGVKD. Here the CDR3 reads CVISETSRSEQYI. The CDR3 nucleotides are TGTGTCATCAGTGAGACTAGCAGGAGTGAGCAGTACATC.

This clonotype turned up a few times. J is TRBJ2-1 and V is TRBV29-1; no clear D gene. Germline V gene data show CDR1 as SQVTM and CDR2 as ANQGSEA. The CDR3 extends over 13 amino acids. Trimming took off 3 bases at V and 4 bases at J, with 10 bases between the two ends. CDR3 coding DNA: TGCAGCGTTGACCCAGCCCTTTACAATGAGCAGTTCTTC. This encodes CSVDPALYNEQFF.

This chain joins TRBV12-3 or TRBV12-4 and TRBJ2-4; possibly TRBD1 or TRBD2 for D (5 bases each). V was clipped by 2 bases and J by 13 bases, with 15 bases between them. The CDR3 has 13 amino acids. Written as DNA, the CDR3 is TGTGCCAGCAGTTTATCGCGTCGAGGGGAGCAGTACTTC. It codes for CASSLSRRGEQYF.